The T cell receptor beta chain under discussion was sequenced for a study of cytomegalovirus exposure and HLA in healthy donors. Overall study findings and caveats: Within a later analysis, the majority of CMV-associated TCR beta chains appeared HLA-restricted.

A multiplex PCR was run with 60 Vbeta primers and 13 Jbeta primers. Some clones are missing from TCRdb's copy, which holds only in-frame ones; the method was immunoSEQ multiplex PCR. This repertoire shows approximately 190,000 clones, about nine tenths found once; its top ten account for approximately 1.1%. To note about this clone: The antigen remains undetermined.

Germline values: CDR1 SEHNR, CDR2 FQNEAQ (reference sequence). V was clipped by 4 bases and J by 7 bases; unmatched bases: 8. CDR3 length: 14 residues. This chain uses TRBV7-9 with TRBJ1-1; 8 nucleotides agree with TRBD1. This clonotype was obtained from a boy aged 2-9 years in good health and CMV-seronegative. Input material: PBMCs. DNA for the CDR3: TGTGCCAGCAGCTCGGACAGGGACGCCCTTGAAGCTTTCTTT. Amino acid sequence: CASSSDRDALEAFF. The full variable domain, with the rest looked up from reference TRBV7-9 and TRBJ1-1, is DTGVSQNPRHKITKRGQNVTFRCDPISEHNRLYWYRQTLGQGPEFLTYFQNEAQLEKSRLLSDRFSAERPKGSFSTLEIQRTEQGDSAMYLCASSSDRDALEAFFGQGTRLTVV.